This T cell receptor beta chain appears in the sequencing data of a study of shared clonotypes between healthy human individuals. General observations from the study: Compared with clonotypes that all four donors shared, non-shared clonotypes had lower generation probabilities. Between a handful of donors, naive CD4 clonotypes were shared at a level of about 5%.

Looked up from germline, CDR1 is MNHNS and CDR2 is SASEGT. V was cut by 4 bases and J by 4 bases, with 9 bases left in between. The CDR3 loop spans 13 amino acids. Generated by immunoSEQ multiplex PCR, the TCRdb table keeps only in-frame clones and is missing some. This repertoire shows 1.4 million to 1.5 million clones, roughly 95% found once; its top ten account for approximately 1.1%. As concerns this clone: The antigen remains unidentified.

Sequencing was performed on naive CD4+ T cells sorted from blood. Subset meaning: CD45RA+ positively selected. This chain joins TRBV6-1 and TRBJ2-3; D is ambiguous. The TCR originated in a man aged 25 to 40 in good health. The CDR3 nucleotides are TGTGCCAGCAGTGGGGGTTGGGCAGATACGCAGTATTTT. This codes for CASSGGWADTQYF.